This T cell receptor beta chain was observed in a study of blood T cell repertoires in COVID-19. For the study at large: PBMCs, B-cell-depleted T cells, or T cells provided the cDNA or gDNA that made up the material.

Participant-reported clinical history was the basis for cohort assignment. Authors' processing steps: Scientists estimated how many nucleated cells there were by amplifying reference gene primers. TCRdb's copy holds only in-frame clones and misses some; the assay was immunoSEQ multiplex PCR. Clone size and V and J calls were adopted from that table, with D and trimming inferred from the DNA. Counted here are about 220,000 clones, roughly four fifths occurring once; the ten biggest clones make up approximately 1.3%. The CDR3 consists of 14 residues. The germline gives CDR1 SGHRS, CDR2 YFSETQ. V gave up 4 bases and J gave up 7 bases; unmatched junction bases: 8.

The chain uses TRBV5-1 and TRBJ2-1, with TRBD2 matching 7 bases. The source is a woman aged 40 to 50 with acute COVID-19. The sequenced sample was PBMCs or T cells enriched from blood (not recorded which). The CDR3 is CASSPRLAENEQFF. DNA for the CDR3: TGCGCCAGCAGCCCTAGACTAGCAGAGAATGAGCAGTTCTTC.